The 27 T cell receptor beta chains in this list originate from one sample, sequenced in a study of T cell changes during pregnancy in multiple sclerosis. Clones were read by immunoSEQ multiplex PCR, and TCRdb kept only the in-frame ones, dropping some. The sample gives about 46,000 clones, around 90% of which show up once; approximately 2.9% is in the top ten. The sample was CD8+ T cells from peripheral blood mononuclear cells, taken in the second trimester of pregnancy. The receptors here all came from a female donor with multiple sclerosis, enrolled in a pregnancy study.

V gene TRBV7-3 combines with J gene TRBJ2-1; maybe TRBD1 (5 bases). Germline V gives CDR1 SGHTA, CDR2 FQGTGA. V was pared by 5 bases and J by 3 bases, with 11 bases between. There are 14 residues in the CDR3. The CDR3 sequence is CASSPGRDYNEQFF. CDR3 in DNA: TGTGCCAGCAGCCCCGGCAGGGACTACAATGAGCAGTTCTTC.

V usage is TRBV11-2 and J usage is TRBJ1-1, with D possibly TRBD1 on 5 matching bases. V dropped 5 bases and J dropped 1 base, with 20 bases sitting between them. Germline CDR1 is SGHAT and CDR2 is FQNNGV. The CDR3 is 17 residues long. CDR3 sequence reads: CASSAEVGGEANTEAFF. CDR3 nucleotides: TGTGCCAGCAGCGCAGAGGTTGGAGGGGAGGCGAACACTGAAGCTTTCTTT. Looking up the rest from reference TRBV11-2 and TRBJ1-1 gives the full variable domain: EAGVAQSPRYKIIEKRQSVAFWCNPISGHATLYWYQQILGQGPKLLIQFQNNGVVDDSQLPKDRFSAERLKGVDSTLKIQPAKLEDSAVYLCASSAEVGGEANTEAFFGQGTRLTVV.

The rearrangement links TRBV7-6 to TRBJ1-1; possible D gene TRBD1, 5 bases. The CDR3 runs 13 residues. CDR1 and CDR2 (germline): SGHVS, FNYEAQ. V was clipped by 5 bases and J by 1 base, with 8 bases between them. The DNA for the CDR3 is TGTGCCAGCAGCCTTACAGGGAACACTGAAGCTTTCTTT. Its translation: CASSLTGNTEAFF.

This chain uses TRBV9 with TRBJ2-3; 11 bases agree with TRBD2. Per the germline V gene, CDR1 is SGDLS and CDR2 is YYNGEE. The CDR3 runs to 15 residues. The junction had 5 bases not matched to a gene; V was cut back by 3 bases and J by 5 bases. Here the CDR3 reads CASSGSGGAIDTQYF. CDR3 nucleotide sequence: TGTGCCAGCAGCGGTAGCGGGGGGGCAATAGATACGCAGTATTTT.

The V gene is TRBV21-1, the J gene TRBJ2-7; TRBD1 reflects the table's D call only, with no check against the DNA. TRBV21-1 is a documented pseudogene. The CDR3 is 16 residues long. In DNA form, the CDR3 reads TGTGCCAGCAGCAAAGTGGGACAGGATCCAACCTACGAGCAGTACTTC. Protein: CASSKVGQDPTYEQYF.

The V gene is TRBV4-1, the J gene TRBJ2-1; D is uncertain. Germline V gives CDR1 MGHRA, CDR2 YSYEKL. The CDR3 length is 14 residues. V lost 0 bases and J 7 bases, leaving 10 bases between the germline ends. The chain's CDR3 is CASSQDSPGNEQFF. CDR3 sequence (DNA): TGCGCCAGCAGCCAAGACTCCCCCGGGAATGAGCAGTTCTTC.

CDR3 sequence: CASSSTGPYGYTF. In nucleotides, the CDR3 is TGTGCCAGCAGCTCCACAGGGCCCTATGGCTACACCTTC. The chain links TRBV11-2 to TRBJ1-2; D may be TRBD1 (6 bases). This CDR3 comprises 13 residues. Between the trimmed V and J ends, which lost 4 bases and 4 bases, there was a span of 10 bases. From germline, CDR1 is SGHAT and CDR2 FQNNGV.

The CDR3 nucleotides read TGTGCCAGCAGTTCGGGACAGTTCACTCAGCCCCAGCATTTT. This encodes CASSSGQFTQPQHF. The rearrangement links TRBV6-6 to TRBJ1-5, with 7 bases matching TRBD1. This CDR3 has 14 residues. CDR1 and CDR2 from the germline V gene are MNHNY and SVGAGI (reference sequence). J lost 6 bases, V lost 4 bases, and 6 bases had no gene match.

The chain recombines TRBV27 with TRBJ2-6; 7 nucleotides align to TRBD2. The CDR3 sequence is 17 residues long. The germline V gene encodes CDR1 MNHEY and CDR2 SMNVEV (reference sequence). J lost 1 base, V lost 5 bases, and 8 bases had no gene match. The CDR3 reads CASSPLAVLSGANVLTF. Here the CDR3 DNA reads TGTGCCAGCAGTCCCCTAGCGGTGTTATCTGGGGCCAACGTCCTGACTTTC.

The chain is built from TRBV27 and TRBJ1-1; D unclear. CDR1 and CDR2 (germline): MNHEY, SMNVEV (reference sequence). There are 14 residues in the CDR3. The germline V and J ends were trimmed by 5 bases and 5 bases, with 15 bases remaining between them. CDR3 coding DNA: TGTGCCAGCAGTCTTAAGGGAGGGTTGACTGAAGCTTTCTTT. This sequence encodes CASSLKGGLTEAFF.

The chain employs TRBV27 and TRBJ2-7; 7 nucleotides agree with TRBD1. The V gene end was trimmed by 1 base and the J gene end by 4 bases; junction bases not matched to a gene: 7. This CDR3 has 15 amino acids. Germline lookup yields CDR1 MNHEY and CDR2 SMNVEV (reference sequence). This chain's CDR3 is CASSLLGTEVYEQYF. In DNA form, the CDR3 reads TGTGCCAGCAGTTTATTAGGGACAGAAGTATACGAGCAGTACTTC.

This clone was detected only once. The rearrangement uses TRBV7-9 and TRBJ1-2; 7 nucleotides agree with TRBD1. V shed 1 base and J 5 bases; nucleotides not matched to a gene: 4. CDR3 length equals 14 residues. The germline CDR1 and CDR2 sequences are SEHNR and FQNEAQ (reference sequence). The CDR3 here is CASSLGATGYGYTF. The CDR3 DNA is TGTGCCAGCAGCTTAGGCGCGACAGGGTATGGCTACACCTTC.

The chain carries TRBV27 and TRBJ1-4; D ambiguous. This CDR3 has 12 residues. Looked up from germline, CDR1 is MNHEY and CDR2 is SMNVEV (reference sequence). V dropped 2 bases and J dropped 12 bases, with 10 bases sitting between them. The CDR3 sequence is CASSLPSRELFF. The DNA of the CDR3 is TGTGCCAGCAGTTTACCCTCGAGGGAACTGTTTTTT.

This sequence joins TRBV6-5 and TRBJ2-5, with TRBD2 matching over 10 bases. With V trimmed by 7 bases and J by 2 bases, 4 bases remained unmatched. Germline V gene data show CDR1 as MNHEY and CDR2 as SVGAGI. CDR3 length: 14 amino acids. The CDR3 bases are TGTGCCAGCACCCTAGCGGGGGCGCAAGAGACCCAGTACTTC. Its protein is CASTLAGAQETQYF.

The chain links TRBV7-6 to TRBJ2-7; TRBD1 is a possible D gene (6 bases). This CDR3 contains 16 residues. Trimming shortened V by 5 bases and J by 0 bases, and 17 bases separated the two germline ends. The germline V gene encodes CDR1 SGHVS and CDR2 FNYEAQ. The DNA for the CDR3 is TGTGCCAGCAGCCTTCACCCGGGACATGCCTCCTACGAGCAGTACTTC. The encoded protein is CASSLHPGHASYEQYF.

For the CDR3, the DNA is TGTGCCAGCAGCTCGATCCCCCTCCATAGCGGGGGGGCGCATGAGCAGTTCTTC. This gives the protein CASSSIPLHSGGAHEQFF. The genes are TRBV7-9 and TRBJ2-1, with 11 bases fitting TRBD2. After removal of 4 bases from V and 8 bases from J, the junction contained 16 bases not matched to a gene. Germline-derived CDR1 and CDR2 are SEHNR and FQNEAQ (reference sequence). This CDR3 spans 18 amino acids.

J is TRBJ2-4 and V is TRBV9; D possibly corresponds to TRBD2 (6 bases). Germline V gene sequence: CDR1 SGDLS, CDR2 YYNGEE. CDR3 length equals 14 residues. V was trimmed by 4 bases and J by 9 bases, leaving 17 bases between them. The CDR3: CASSPEGGPSIQYF. The DNA for the CDR3 is TGTGCCAGCAGCCCAGAGGGAGGACCTAGCATTCAGTACTTC. Using reference TRBV9 and TRBJ2-4 for the parts outside the CDR3, the full variable domain is DSGVTQTPKHLITATGQRVTLRCSPRSGDLSVYWYQQSLDQGLQFLIQYYNGEERAKGNILERFSAQQFPDLHSELNLSSLELGDSALYFCASSPEGGPSIQYFGAGTRLSVL.

This clone was seen only a few times. This chain links TRBV7-9 with TRBJ1-1; D perhaps matches TRBD1 (5 bases). The ends were cut back, 1 base at V and 1 base at J, with 13 bases in the middle. Germline V gene sequence: CDR1 SEHNR, CDR2 FQNEAQ (reference sequence). There are 16 residues in the CDR3. Here the CDR3 reads CASSLVGGIRNTEAFF. The CDR3 nucleotides are TGTGCCAGCAGCTTAGTGGGGGGGATCAGGAACACTGAAGCTTTCTTT.

In this sample, this clone turned up once. The chain links TRBV29-1 to TRBJ2-7, with D possibly matching TRBD2 (5 bases). The V gene lost 1 base and the J gene lost 3 bases, with 16 bases spanning the gap. CDR1 and CDR2 from the germline V gene are SQVTM and ANQGSEA. The CDR3 runs 15 residues. CDR3 nucleotides: TGCAGCGTTGAAGGACCCCCGGACTCGGACTACGAGCAGTACTTC. This sequence encodes CSVEGPPDSDYEQYF.

CDR3 in amino acids: CASSYTGGVYEQYF. CDR3 bases: TGTGCCAGCAGTTATACCGGAGGAGTCTACGAGCAGTACTTC. The chain uses TRBV6-5 and TRBJ2-7, with D perhaps TRBD2 (5 bases). The CDR3 runs 14 residues. Trimming shortened V by 3 bases and J by 3 bases, and 12 bases separated the two germline ends. CDR1 and CDR2 (germline): MNHEY, SVGAGI.

The genes are TRBV4-1 and TRBJ1-2; D uncertain. V was pared by 4 bases and J by 1 base, with 10 bases between. CDR1 and CDR2 (germline): MGHRA, YSYEKL. This CDR3 contains 14 residues. The CDR3 bases are TGCGCCAGCAGCCCAGATGCGGGTAACTATGGCTACACCTTC. Translation: CASSPDAGNYGYTF.

This clone was counted a single time. V usage is TRBV7-6 and J usage is TRBJ2-1, with 14 bases identical to TRBD2. The CDR3 sequence is 16 residues long. The germline V gene has CDR1 SGHVS and CDR2 FNYEAQ. The V and J ends lost 4 bases and 9 bases, in that order; junction bases with no gene match: 8. CDR3 amino acids: CASSSRLAGGQSEQFF. The CDR3 DNA reads as TGTGCCAGCAGCTCTAGACTAGCGGGGGGGCAGTCTGAGCAGTTCTTC.

V and J are TRBV30 and TRBJ2-5, with a weak D call TRBD2 (5 bases). The V gene lost 0 bases and the J gene lost 2 bases, with 19 bases spanning the gap. The CDR3 length is 17 residues. The germline gives CDR1 GTSNPN, CDR2 SVGIG (reference sequence). CDR3 nucleotides: TGTGCCTGGAGTGTACCCCCCGATAGAGCGGCTCAAGAGACCCAGTACTTC. It encodes CAWSVPPDRAAQETQYF.

In its sample, this clone was seen once. The V and J genes are TRBV7-3 and TRBJ2-1; no reliable D call. V lost 5 bases and J 0 bases, leaving 11 bases between the germline ends. There are 15 residues in the CDR3. CDR1 is SGHTA, CDR2 FQGTGA, per germline. The CDR3 loop is CASSLLESSYNEQFF. DNA for the CDR3: TGTGCCAGCAGCCTTCTAGAAAGCTCCTACAATGAGCAGTTCTTC.

CDR3 region: CASTLSGQGAGEQYF. CDR3 in DNA: TGTGCCAGCACCCTCTCAGGACAGGGGGCCGGCGAGCAGTACTTC. The rearrangement joins TRBV27 to TRBJ2-7; TRBD1 aligns across 11 bases. Germline lookup yields CDR1 MNHEY and CDR2 SMNVEV (reference sequence). The CDR3 is 15 residues long. Trimming removed 7 bases from V and 6 bases from J; junction bases left unmatched: 11.

This sequence joins TRBV7-3 and TRBJ2-1; 7 nucleotides match TRBD2. Germline values: CDR1 SGHTA, CDR2 FQGTGA. This CDR3 has 16 amino acids. J lost 0 bases, V lost 1 base, and 3 bases had no gene match. CDR3: CASSLMGGSSYNEQFF. In DNA form, the CDR3 reads TGTGCCAGCAGCTTAATGGGCGGGAGCTCCTACAATGAGCAGTTCTTC. Together with reference TRBV7-3 and TRBJ2-1, the CDR3 gives the full variable domain: GAGVSQTPSNKVTEKGKYVELRCDPISGHTALYWYRQSLGQGPEFLIYFQGTGAADDSGLPNDRFFAVRPEGSVSTLKIQRTERGDSAVYLCASSLMGGSSYNEQFFGPGTRLTVL.

V and J are TRBV9 and TRBJ2-6, with D unresolved. Germline assignment: CDR1 SGDLS and CDR2 YYNGEE. Trimming took 0 bases from V and 0 from J, leaving 16 bases between them. This CDR3 has 19 residues. CDR3 amino acids: CASSVAVERPRSGANVLTF. CDR3 coding DNA: TGTGCCAGCAGCGTAGCTGTCGAGAGGCCTCGCTCTGGGGCCAACGTCCTGACTTTC.